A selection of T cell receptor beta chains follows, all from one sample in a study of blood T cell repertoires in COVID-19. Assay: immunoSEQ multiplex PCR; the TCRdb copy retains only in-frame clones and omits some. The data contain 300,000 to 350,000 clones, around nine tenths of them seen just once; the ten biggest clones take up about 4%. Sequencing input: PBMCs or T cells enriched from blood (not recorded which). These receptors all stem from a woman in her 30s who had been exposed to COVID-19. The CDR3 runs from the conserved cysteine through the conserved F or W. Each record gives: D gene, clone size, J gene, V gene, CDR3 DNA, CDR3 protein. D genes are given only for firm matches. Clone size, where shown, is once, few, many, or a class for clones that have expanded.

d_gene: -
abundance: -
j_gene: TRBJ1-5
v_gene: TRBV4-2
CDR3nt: TGTGCCAGCAGCCAAGTAGGCAGGGTGGATCAGCCCCAGCATTTT
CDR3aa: CASSQVGRVDQPQHF

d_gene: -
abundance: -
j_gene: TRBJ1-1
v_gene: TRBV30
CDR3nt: TGTGCCTGGAACTGGGGAGTACGCGAAGCTTTCTTT
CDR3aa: CAWNWGVREAFF

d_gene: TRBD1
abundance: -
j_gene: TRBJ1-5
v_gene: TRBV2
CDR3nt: TGTGCCAGCAGTAGGGGGACAGTGAATCAGCCCCAGCATTTT
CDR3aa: CASSRGTVNQPQHF

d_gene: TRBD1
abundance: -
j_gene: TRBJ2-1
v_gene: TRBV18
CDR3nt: TGTGCCAGCTCGCATGACAGGGGGACTTACTCCTACAATGAGCAGTTCTTC
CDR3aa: CASSHDRGTYSYNEQFF

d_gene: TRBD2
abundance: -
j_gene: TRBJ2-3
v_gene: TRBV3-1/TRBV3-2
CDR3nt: TGTGCCAGCAGCCAAGTTAGCGGGGGGGTCACAGATACGCAGTATTTT
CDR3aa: CASSQVSGGVTDTQYF

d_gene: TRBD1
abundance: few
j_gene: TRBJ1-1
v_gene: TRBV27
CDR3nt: TGTGCCAGCTCCTACGACCCCGGGACAGGGCGTGAAGCTTTCTTT
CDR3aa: CASSYDPGTGREAFF

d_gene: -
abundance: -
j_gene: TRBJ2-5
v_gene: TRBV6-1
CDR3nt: TGTGCCAGCAGTGAAAACAGTTTGGAGACCCAGTACTTC
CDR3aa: CASSENSLETQYF

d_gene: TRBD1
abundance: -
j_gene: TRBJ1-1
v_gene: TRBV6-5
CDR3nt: TGTGCCAGCAAGCCGGGACAGTACACTGAAGCTTTCTTT
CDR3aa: CASKPGQYTEAFF

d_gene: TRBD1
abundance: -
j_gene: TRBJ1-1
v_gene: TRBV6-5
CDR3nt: TGTGCCAGCAGGTGGACAGGGAACACTGAAGCTTTCTTT
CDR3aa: CASRWTGNTEAFF

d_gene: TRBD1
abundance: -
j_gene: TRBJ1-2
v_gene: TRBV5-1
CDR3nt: TGCGCCAGCAGCGTCCCGGGACAGGGGGCGATCGGCTATGGCTACACCTTC
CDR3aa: CASSVPGQGAIGYGYTF

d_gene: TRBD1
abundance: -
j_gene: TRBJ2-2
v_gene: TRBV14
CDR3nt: TGTGCCAGCAGCCCCCTGGACAGGGGCGACACCGGGGAGCTGTTTTTT
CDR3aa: CASSPLDRGDTGELFF

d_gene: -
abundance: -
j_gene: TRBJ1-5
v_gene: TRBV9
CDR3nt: TGTGCCAGCAGCGCCGGGGGGACGAGCAATCAGCCCCAGCATTTT
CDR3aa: CASSAGGTSNQPQHF

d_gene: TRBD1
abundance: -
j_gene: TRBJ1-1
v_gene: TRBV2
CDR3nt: TGTGCCAGCAGTGTGACAGGGAGGCACACTGAAGCTTTCTTT
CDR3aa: CASSVTGRHTEAFF

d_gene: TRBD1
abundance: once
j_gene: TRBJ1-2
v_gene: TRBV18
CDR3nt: TGTGCCAGCTCACCTGCCCCAGGGGGTGAAGGCTACACCTTC
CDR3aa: CASSPAPGGEGYTF

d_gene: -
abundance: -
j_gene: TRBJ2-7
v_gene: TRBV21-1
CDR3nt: TGTGCCAGTCTGCCGATGGGGGGGGCGTACGAGCAGTACTTC
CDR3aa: CASLPMGGAYEQYF

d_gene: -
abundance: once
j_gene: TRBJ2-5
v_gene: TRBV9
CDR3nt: TGTGCCAGCAGCGTAGAGGGGGAACCGAACTTAGAGACCCAGTACTTC
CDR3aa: CASSVEGEPNLETQYF

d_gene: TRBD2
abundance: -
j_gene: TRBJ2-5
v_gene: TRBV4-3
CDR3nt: TGCGCCAGCAGCGGAGTAGCGGGGCTACAAGAGACCCAGTACTTC
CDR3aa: CASSGVAGLQETQYF